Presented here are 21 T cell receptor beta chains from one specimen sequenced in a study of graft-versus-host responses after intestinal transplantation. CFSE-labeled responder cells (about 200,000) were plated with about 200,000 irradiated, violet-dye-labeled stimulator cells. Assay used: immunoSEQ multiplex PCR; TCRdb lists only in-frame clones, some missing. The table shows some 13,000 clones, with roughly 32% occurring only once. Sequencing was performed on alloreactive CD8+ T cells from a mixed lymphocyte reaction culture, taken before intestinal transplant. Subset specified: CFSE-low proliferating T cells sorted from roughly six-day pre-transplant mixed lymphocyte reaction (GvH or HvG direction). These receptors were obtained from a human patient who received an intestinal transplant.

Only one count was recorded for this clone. In nucleotides, the CDR3 is TGTGCCAGCAGTTCCACTAACAGGGCCTACGAGCAGTACTTC. It specifies CASSSTNRAYEQYF. The gene calls are TRBV6-5 and TRBJ2-7, with a possible D match to TRBD1 (6 bases). CDR1 MNHEY and CDR2 SVGAGI come from the germline V gene. V lost 4 bases, J lost 2 bases, and 12 bases lay in between. The CDR3 contains 14 residues.

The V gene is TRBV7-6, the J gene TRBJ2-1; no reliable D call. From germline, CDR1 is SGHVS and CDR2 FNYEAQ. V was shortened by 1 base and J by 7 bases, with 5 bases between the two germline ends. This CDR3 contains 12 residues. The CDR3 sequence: CASSLVANEQFF. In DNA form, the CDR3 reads TGTGCCAGCAGCTTAGTGGCTAATGAGCAGTTCTTC.

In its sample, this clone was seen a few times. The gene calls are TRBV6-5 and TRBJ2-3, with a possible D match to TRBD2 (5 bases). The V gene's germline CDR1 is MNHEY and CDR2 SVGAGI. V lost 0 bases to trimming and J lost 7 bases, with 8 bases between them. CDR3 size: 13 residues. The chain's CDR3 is CASSYSWENTQYF. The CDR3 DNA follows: TGTGCCAGCAGTTACTCATGGGAGAATACGCAGTATTTT.

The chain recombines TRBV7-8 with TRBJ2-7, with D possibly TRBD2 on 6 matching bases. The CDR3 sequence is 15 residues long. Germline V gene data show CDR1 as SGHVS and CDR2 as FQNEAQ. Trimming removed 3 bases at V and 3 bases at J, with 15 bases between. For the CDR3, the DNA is TGTGCCAGCAGCTTTAGCGGCGGGGCCAACTACGAGCAGTACTTC. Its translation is CASSFSGGANYEQYF.

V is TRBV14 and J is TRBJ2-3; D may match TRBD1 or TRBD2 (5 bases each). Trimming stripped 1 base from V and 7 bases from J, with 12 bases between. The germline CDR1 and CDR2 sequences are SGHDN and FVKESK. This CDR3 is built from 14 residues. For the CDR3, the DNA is TGTGCCAGCAGCCAAGGGGGATGGGGGAATACGCAGTATTTT. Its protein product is CASSQGGWGNTQYF.

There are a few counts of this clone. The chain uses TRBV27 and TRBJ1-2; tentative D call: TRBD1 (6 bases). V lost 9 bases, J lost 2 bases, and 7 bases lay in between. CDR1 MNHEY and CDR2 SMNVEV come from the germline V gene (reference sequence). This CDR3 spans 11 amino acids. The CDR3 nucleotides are TGTGCCAGTGGACAGAACTATGGCTACACCTTC. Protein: CASGQNYGYTF.

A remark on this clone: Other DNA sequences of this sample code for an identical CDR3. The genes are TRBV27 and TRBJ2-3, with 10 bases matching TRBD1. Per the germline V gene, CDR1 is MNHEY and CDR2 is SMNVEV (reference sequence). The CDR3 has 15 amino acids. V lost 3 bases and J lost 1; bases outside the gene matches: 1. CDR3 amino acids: CASSFGTGGTDTQYF. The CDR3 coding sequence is TGTGCCAGCAGTTTTGGGACAGGGGGCACAGATACGCAGTATTTT.

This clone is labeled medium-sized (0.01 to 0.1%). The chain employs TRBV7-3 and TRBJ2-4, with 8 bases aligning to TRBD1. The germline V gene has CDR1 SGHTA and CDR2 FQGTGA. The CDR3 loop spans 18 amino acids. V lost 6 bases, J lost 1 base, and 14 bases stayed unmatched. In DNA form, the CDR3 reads TGTGCCAGCAGTCGGGACAGGAAAAGACCCGTGGCCAAAAACATTCAGTACTTC. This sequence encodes CASSRDRKRPVAKNIQYF.

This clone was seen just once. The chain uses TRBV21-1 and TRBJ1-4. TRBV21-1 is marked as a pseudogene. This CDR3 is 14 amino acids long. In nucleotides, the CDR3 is TGTGCCAGCAACAAAGCGCGAAAGGGCGAAAAACTGTTTTTT. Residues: CASNKARKGEKLFF.

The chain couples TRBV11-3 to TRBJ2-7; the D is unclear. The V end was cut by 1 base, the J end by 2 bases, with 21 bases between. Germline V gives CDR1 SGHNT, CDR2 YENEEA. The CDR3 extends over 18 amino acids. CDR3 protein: CASSLAVWQNSFTYEQYF. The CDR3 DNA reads TGTGCCAGCAGCTTAGCTGTTTGGCAGAACAGTTTCACCTACGAGCAGTACTTC.

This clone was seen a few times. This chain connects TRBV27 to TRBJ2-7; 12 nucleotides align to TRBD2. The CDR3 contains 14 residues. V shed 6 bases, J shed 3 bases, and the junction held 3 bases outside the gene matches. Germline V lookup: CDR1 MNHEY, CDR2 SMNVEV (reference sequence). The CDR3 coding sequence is TGTGCCAGCAGCGCGACTAGCGGGGGCTACGAGCAGTACTTC. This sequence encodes CASSATSGGYEQYF.

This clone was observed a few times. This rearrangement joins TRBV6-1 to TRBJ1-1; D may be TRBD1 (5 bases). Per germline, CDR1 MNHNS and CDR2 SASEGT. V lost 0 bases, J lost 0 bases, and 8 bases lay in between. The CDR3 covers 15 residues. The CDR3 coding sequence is TGTGCCAGCAGTGAAGCCCGGGGGATGAACACTGAAGCTTTCTTT. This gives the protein CASSEARGMNTEAFF.

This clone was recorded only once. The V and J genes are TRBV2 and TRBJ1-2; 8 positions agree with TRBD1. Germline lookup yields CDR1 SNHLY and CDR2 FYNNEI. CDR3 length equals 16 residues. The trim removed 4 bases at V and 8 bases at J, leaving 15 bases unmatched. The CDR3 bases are TGTGCCAGCAGTGCCCCCGCGAGGGACAGGTCTAAGGGCTACACCTTC. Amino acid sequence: CASSAPARDRSKGYTF.

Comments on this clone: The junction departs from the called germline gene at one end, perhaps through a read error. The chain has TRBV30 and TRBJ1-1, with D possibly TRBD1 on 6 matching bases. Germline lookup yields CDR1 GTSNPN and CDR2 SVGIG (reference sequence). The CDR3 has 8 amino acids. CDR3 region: CAWREGVF. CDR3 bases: TGTGCCTGGAGAGAGGGGGTCTTT.

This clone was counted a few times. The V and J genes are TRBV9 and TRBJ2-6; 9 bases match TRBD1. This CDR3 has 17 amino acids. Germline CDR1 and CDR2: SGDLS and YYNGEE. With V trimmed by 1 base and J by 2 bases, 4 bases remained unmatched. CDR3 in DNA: TGTGCCAGCAGCGTACCCCGACAGGGGGCTGGGGCCAACGTCCTGACTTTC. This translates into CASSVPRQGAGANVLTF.

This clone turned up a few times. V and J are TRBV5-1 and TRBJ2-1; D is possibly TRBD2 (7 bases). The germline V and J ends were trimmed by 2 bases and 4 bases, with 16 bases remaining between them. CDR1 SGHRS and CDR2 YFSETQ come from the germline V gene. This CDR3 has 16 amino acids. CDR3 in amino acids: CASSFLPAGAYNEQFF. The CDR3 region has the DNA TGCGCCAGCAGCTTCCTTCCGGCGGGGGCTTACAATGAGCAGTTCTTC.

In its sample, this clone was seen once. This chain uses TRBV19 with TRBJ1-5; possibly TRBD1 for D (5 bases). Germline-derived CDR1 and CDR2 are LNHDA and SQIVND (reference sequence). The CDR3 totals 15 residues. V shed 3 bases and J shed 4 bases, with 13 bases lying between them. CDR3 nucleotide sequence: TGTGCCAGTAGTATGTCTCGGGGGACTAATCAGCCCCAGCATTTT. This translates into CASSMSRGTNQPQHF.

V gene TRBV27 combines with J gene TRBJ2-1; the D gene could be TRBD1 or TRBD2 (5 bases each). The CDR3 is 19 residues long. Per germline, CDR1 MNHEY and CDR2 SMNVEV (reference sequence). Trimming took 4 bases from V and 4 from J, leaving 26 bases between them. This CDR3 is CASSSSRDAGTLFYNEQFF. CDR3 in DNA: TGTGCCAGCAGTTCCAGCCGGGACGCCGGGACCCTCTTTTACAATGAGCAGTTCTTC.

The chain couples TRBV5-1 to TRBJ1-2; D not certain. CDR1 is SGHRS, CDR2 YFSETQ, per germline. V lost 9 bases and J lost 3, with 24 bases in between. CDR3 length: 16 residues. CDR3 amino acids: CATGPGDFPLHYGYTF. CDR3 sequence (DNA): TGCGCCACCGGCCCCGGCGATTTCCCACTTCACTATGGCTACACCTTC.

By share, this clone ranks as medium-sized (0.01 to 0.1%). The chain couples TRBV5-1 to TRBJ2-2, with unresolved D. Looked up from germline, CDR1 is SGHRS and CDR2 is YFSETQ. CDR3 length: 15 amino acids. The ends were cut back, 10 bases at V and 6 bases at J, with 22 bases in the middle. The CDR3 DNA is TGCGCCCACAATCAGTCGCCGTACGGAGCCGGGGAGCTGTTTTTT. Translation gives CAHNQSPYGAGELFF.

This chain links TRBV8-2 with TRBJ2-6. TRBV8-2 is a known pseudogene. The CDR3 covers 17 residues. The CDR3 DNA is TGTGGCAGGGATCCCAAGATAACACAAAGTCGGGCCAACGTCCTGACTTTC. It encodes CGRDPKITQSRANVLTF.